Sequencing of this TCR beta chain was carried out in a study of blood T cell repertoires in COVID-19 (dated by TCRdb to 2018 to 2021). Background on the whole study: Samples from collaborators originated in the United States, Italy and Spain and spanned both the acute and convalescent phases of COVID-19. Sample metadata almost always included a de-identified subject ID, COVID-19 status, age in years and sex. The dataset comprised deeply sampled blood TCRbeta repertoires from subjects exposed to, actively infected with, or recovered from COVID-19. Where available, HLA class I and class II types were taken from metadata supplied by the sample provider and were not determined by assay-based typing. The prospective study material was composed of cDNA or gDNA derived from T cells, B-cell-depleted T cells, or PBMCs. The repertoires were released in a freely available public database meant as a resource for research on the immune response to SARS-CoV-2. The samples were drawn from two sources: the first 160 participants of the ongoing ImmuneRACE study, and over 950 subjects contributed by 6 global collaborators.

CDR1 and CDR2, looked up from the germline V gene (reference sequence), are SEHNR and FQNEAQ. V is reduced by 1 base and J by 4 bases, leaving a spacing of 7 bases between them. From the cysteine through the phenylalanine, the CDR3 covers 13 amino acids. Only the CDR3 region is kept as DNA, spanning 39 bases read in frame from base 1. Study-wide findings and limitations: The amount of clinical and demographic metadata varied by source and participant and was provided uncurated.

Turning to this clone: Its antigen specificity is not known. Qualities for individual bases were not recorded, and no much larger clone is one base off.

The immunoSEQ Assay, a bias-controlled multiplex PCR, was used to amplify TCRbeta CDR3 regions from genomic DNA. For the original study's pipeline: Nucleated cell counts per sample were estimated from amplification of reference gene primers within the assay. To quantify the absolute abundance of each unique TCRbeta CDR3 rearrangement, sequence reads were collapsed and filtered. For each sample, productive Simpson clonality was calculated as the square root of Simpson's diversity index over productive rearrangements. TCRdb stores this immuneACCESS table with in-frame sequences only. Part of the clones is absent; in the studies checked, under half of the shortfall reflects unresolved V genes, and no reason is known for the rest. V and J calls and clone size follow that table, whereas D and trimming were derived from the DNA. This sample has 75,000 to 80,000 clones in its table, and about 90% of those were observed once. The top ten hold under 6% of the sample.

Collaborating institutions collected whole blood in K2EDTA tubes following their own protocols. For TCRbeta analysis, collaborator samples were shipped as frozen whole blood, as isolated PBMCs, or as DNA extracted from either sample type. This receptor was identified in a human donor in a cohort sampled during active COVID-19. Sequencing was performed on peripheral blood. The V and J genes are TRBV7-9 and TRBJ1-1, with the D gene too uncertain to name. The nucleotide sequence reads as follows: TGTGCCAGCAGCTTAGAGTCCGGCACTGAAGCTTTCTTT. It codes for CASSLESGTEAFF.